Described below is a single T cell receptor (beta chain) sequence and its context. Primers included in the PCR were 60 Vbeta and 13 Jbeta primers. The protocol was immunoSEQ multiplex PCR, while the TCRdb copy is restricted to in-frame clones and leaves out a portion. The sample gives approximately 130,000 clones, more than 80% of which show up once; 5.9% is in the top ten. This entry comes from a study of cytomegalovirus exposure and HLA in healthy donors. Between the trimmed V and J ends, which lost 5 bases and 6 bases, there was a span of 10 bases. CDR1 and CDR2 (germline): LNHDA, SQIVND (reference sequence). CDR3 length: 12 amino acids.

Input material: PBMCs. The clonotype comes from a woman aged 40 to 50 in good health and CMV-seropositive. This chain joins TRBV19 and TRBJ1-2; D is perhaps TRBD1 (5 bases). CDR3 region: CASSRNRNGYTF. The DNA for the CDR3 is TGTGCCAGTAGTCGGAACAGGAATGGCTACACCTTC. Complete variable domain (other parts from reference TRBV19 and TRBJ1-2): DGGITQSPKYLFRKEGQNVTLSCEQNLNHDAMYWYRQDPGQGLRLIYYSQIVNDFQKGDIAEGYSVSREKKESFPLTVTSAQKNPTAFYLCASSRNRNGYTFGSGTRLTVV.